A selection of T cell receptor beta chains follows, all from one sample in a study of T cell repertoires in cytomegalovirus infection. TCRdb analysed the reads with MiXCR anew, one entry per CDR3 protein. In the table there are roughly 860,000 distinct CDR3 sequences, 30% to 35% of which are singletons. Their specific antigens are unknown. Here the sequenced sample was cultured CD8+ T cells from PBMCs, taken from culture after CMV antigen stimulation. The receptors here all came from a human donor in good health (CMV status not recorded). Some clones in this sample may be carry-over from other donors' samples. The CDR3 runs from the conserved cysteine through the conserved F or W. A D gene is named only where the DNA matches it firmly. Clone size is shown for a subset of rows, as once, few, many or a class of expanded clone.

clone_size | j_call | v_call | d_call | cdr3_aa | cdr3_nt
NA | TRBJ2-5 | TRBV5-1 | NA | CASSSGLQQETQYF | TGCGCCAGCAGCTCCGGACTACAGCAAGAGACCCAGTACTTC
few | TRBJ2-5 | TRBV12-5 | TRBD1 | CASALGQGAGETQYF | TGTGCTAGTGCCCTGGGACAGGGGGCAGGTGAGACCCAGTACTTC
many | TRBJ1-4 | TRBV7-2 | NA | CASSFWGPEKLFF | TGTGCCAGCAGCTTTTGGGGTCCTGAAAAACTGTTTTTT
NA | TRBJ1-5 | TRBV2 | NA | CASSVSQGKNQPQHF | TGTGCCAGCAGTGTCAGTCAGGGAAAGAATCAGCCCCAGCATTTT
few | TRBJ2-7 | TRBV20-1 | NA | CSARDSNSYEQYF | TGCAGTGCTAGAGATAGCAACTCCTACGAGCAGTACTTC
NA | TRBJ2-5 | TRBV7-6 | TRBD2 | CASGRLAGQETQYF | TGTGCCAGCGGCCGTTTAGCGGGGCAAGAGACCCAGTACTTC
few | TRBJ1-2 | TRBV6-4 | NA | CASSDPSQAGYGYTF | TGTGCCAGCAGTGACCCCTCGCAGGCGGGCTATGGCTACACCTTC
NA | TRBJ2-7 | TRBV4-1 | NA | CASSQHYEQYF | TGCGCCAGCAGCCAGCACTACGAGCAGTACTTC
NA | TRBJ2-1 | TRBV6-1 | NA | CASSELGGQYNEQFF | TGTGCCAGCAGTGAGTTAGGAGGACAATACAATGAGCAGTTCTTC
NA | TRBJ2-1 | TRBV7-9 | TRBD2 | CASSYPGGSYNEQFF | TGTGCCAGCAGCTACCCGGGAGGGTCCTACAATGAGCAGTTCTTC
NA | TRBJ1-2 | TRBV27 | NA | CASSLVPGANYGYTF | TGTGCCAGCAGTTTAGTGCCGGGGGCTAACTATGGCTACACCTTC
few | TRBJ1-3 | TRBV9 | NA | CASSVERLDPGAGNTIYF | TGTGCCAGCAGCGTAGAAAGGCTGGACCCGGGGGCTGGAAACACCATATATTTT
NA | TRBJ1-1 | TRBV9 | NA | CASRDPGHNTEAFF | TGTGCCAGCAGGGATCCGGGACACAACACTGAAGCTTTCTTT
NA | TRBJ2-7 | TRBV7-6 | NA | CASSGAGVVEQYF | TGTGCCAGCAGCGGAGCAGGGGTGGTCGAGCAGTACTTC
few | TRBJ2-7 | TRBV7-6 | TRBD1 | CASSGQADYEQYF | TGTGCCAGTTCCGGACAGGCGGACTACGAGCAGTACTTC
NA | TRBJ2-3 | TRBV28 | NA | CASSIPWPRTDTQYF | TGTGCTAGCAGCATTCCTTGGCCGCGCACAGATACGCAGTATTTT
NA | TRBJ1-2 | TRBV19 | NA | CASGDTFYGYTF | TGTGCCAGTGGGGACACCTTCTATGGCTACACCTTC
few | TRBJ1-3 | TRBV2 | NA | CAGRGSGNTIYF | TGTGCCGGCAGGGGTTCTGGAAACACCATATATTTT
few | TRBJ1-2 | TRBV19 | TRBD1 | CASSIQTGQDGYTF | TGTGCCAGTAGTATACAGACAGGGCAAGATGGCTACACCTTC
few | TRBJ1-6 | TRBV7-8 | NA | CASSLVGKPLLHF | TGTGCCAGCAGCTTAGTGGGGAAGCCCCTCCTCCACTTT
few | TRBJ2-7 | TRBV5-4 | TRBD2 | CASSPWSGGAYEQYF | TGTGCCAGCAGCCCGTGGAGCGGGGGGGCCTACGAGCAGTACTTC
many | TRBJ1-2 | TRBV12-3/TRBV12-4 | NA | CASSPWTVSYGYTF | TGTGCCAGCAGCCCGTGGACAGTGAGCTATGGCTACACCTTC
few | TRBJ2-3 | TRBV27 | TRBD2 | CASSGLAVSTDTQYF | TGTGCCAGCAGCGGACTAGCGGTTAGCACAGATACGCAGTATTTT
NA | TRBJ2-3 | TRBV15 | TRBD2 | CATSRGAGVTDTQYF | TGTGCCACCAGCAGAGGGGCGGGGGTCACAGATACGCAGTATTTT
many | TRBJ2-7 | TRBV2 | NA | CASKTDRYSYEQYF | TGTGCCAGCAAAACCGACAGGTACTCCTACGAGCAGTACTTC
NA | TRBJ2-4 | TRBV6-8 | NA | CASSSPGQGTKNIQYF | TGTGCCAGCAGCTCTCCGGGACAAGGGACCAAAAACATTCAGTACTTC
NA | TRBJ2-1 | TRBV7-6 | TRBD2 | CASSLEAGVNKQFF | TGTGCCAGCAGCTTAGAAGCGGGGGTAAATAAGCAGTTCTTC
NA | TRBJ1-1 | TRBV12-3/TRBV12-4 | NA | CASAGGAEAFF | TGTGCCAGCGCGGGGGGGGCTGAAGCTTTCTTT
few | TRBJ1-2 | TRBV10-1 | NA | CASSESLSDSYGYTF | TGCGCCAGCAGTGAGTCACTGTCGGACAGCTATGGCTACACCTTC
NA | TRBJ2-5 | TRBV7-6 | NA | CASSQQPSGTRETQYF | TGTGCCAGCAGCCAACAACCCTCCGGGACAAGGGAGACCCAGTACTTC
medium-sized | TRBJ1-2 | TRBV7-2 | TRBD1 | CASSLAQGAYGYTF | TGTGCCAGCAGCTTAGCACAGGGGGCCTATGGCTACACCTTC
few | TRBJ2-2 | TRBV29-1 | TRBD1 | CSFRQGNTGELFF | TGCAGCTTTAGACAGGGGAACACCGGGGAGCTGTTTTTT
NA | TRBJ1-1 | TRBV19 | NA | CASSLPSTAEAFF | TGTGCCAGTAGTCTCCCTTCGACAGCTGAAGCTTTCTTT
NA | TRBJ1-1 | TRBV6-1 | NA | CASSSDRSTEAFF | TGTGCCAGCAGCTCCGACAGGAGCACTGAAGCTTTCTTT
NA | TRBJ1-2 | TRBV9 | NA | CASSSGGRMGGYTF | TGTGCCAGCAGCTCCGGGGGGAGGATGGGTGGCTACACCTTC
few | TRBJ1-2 | TRBV7-9 | TRBD1 | CASSARDRASKGYTF | TGTGCCAGCAGCGCCCGGGACAGGGCAAGTAAAGGCTACACCTTC
NA | TRBJ1-5 | TRBV6-2/TRBV6-3 | NA | CVSSLGPQNQPQHF | TGTGTCAGCAGTCTCGGGCCCCAAAATCAGCCCCAGCATTTT
NA | TRBJ2-2 | TRBV28 | TRBD1 | CASTLDRGLTGELFF | TGTGCCAGCACACTGGACAGGGGGTTAACCGGGGAGCTGTTTTTT
few | TRBJ2-1 | TRBV5-1 | NA | CASSPGRTRNNEQFF | TGCGCCAGCAGCCCTGGCCGGACGAGAAACAATGAGCAGTTCTTC